The 12 T cell receptor beta chains presented below share a single source sample, sequenced in a study of technical replicates of blood from a few donors. TCRdb's copy holds only in-frame clones and misses some; the assay was immunoSEQ multiplex PCR. The sample has 84,000 or so clones, roughly 94% seen once; the top ten hold 0.2% to 0.3%. Sequenced input: T cells isolated from PBMCs. The receptors here all came from a human donor in good health.

This rearrangement joins TRBV5-1 to TRBJ2-5, with D perhaps TRBD2 (5 bases). The germline gives CDR1 SGHRS, CDR2 YFSETQ. Trimming took 3 bases from V and 2 from J, leaving 14 bases between them. The CDR3 covers 15 residues. The CDR3 sequence: CASSSGLDFQETQYF. CDR3 sequence (DNA): TGCGCCAGCAGCTCCGGACTTGATTTTCAAGAGACCCAGTACTTC.

The chain combines TRBV9 with TRBJ2-1; possibly TRBD1 for D (6 bases). Per germline, CDR1 SGDLS and CDR2 YYNGEE. The CDR3 totals 15 residues. Trimming pared 3 bases from V and 0 bases from J, leaving 10 bases between. The CDR3 DNA reads as TGTGCCAGCAGCGGTACAGGGAGCTCCTACAATGAGCAGTTCTTC. Its translation is CASSGTGSSYNEQFF.

The chain uses TRBV27 and TRBJ2-5; 7 bases line up with TRBD2. V lost 5 bases and J lost 0; bases outside the gene matches: 9. The germline V gene has CDR1 MNHEY and CDR2 SMNVEV (reference sequence). The CDR3 sequence is 16 residues long. CDR3 in DNA: TGTGCCAGCAGTAAGCCCGGGCGGGAGAACCAAGAGACCCAGTACTTC. Protein product: CASSKPGRENQETQYF.

The V gene is TRBV5-4, the J gene TRBJ1-2; 10 nucleotides agree with TRBD1. With V trimmed by 0 bases and J by 12 bases, 5 bases remained unmatched. This CDR3 comprises 13 residues. Per germline, CDR1 SGHNT and CDR2 YYREEE (reference sequence). Written as DNA, the CDR3 is TGTGCCAGCAGCTTGGCAGGGACAGGGGTACACACCTTC. This codes for CASSLAGTGVHTF.

The V gene is TRBV5-6, the J gene TRBJ1-1; 9 nucleotides agree with TRBD1. CDR1 and CDR2 from the germline V gene are SGHDT and YYEEEE. Trimming cost V 4 bases and J 4 bases; bases outside gene matches: 8. The CDR3 runs 15 residues. CDR3 region: CASSLKQGAFTEAFF. The CDR3 nucleotides are TGTGCCAGCAGCCTCAAACAGGGGGCTTTCACTGAAGCTTTCTTT.

The genes are TRBV12-5 and TRBJ1-5; no firm D call. V was trimmed by 0 bases and J by 5 bases, leaving 14 bases between them. Germline V gives CDR1 LGHNT, CDR2 FRNRAP. The CDR3 spans 16 residues. DNA for the CDR3: TGTGCTAGTGGTTTGGTAATAAAAGGGAGGGATCAGCCCCAGCATTTT. Protein: CASGLVIKGRDQPQHF.

CDR3 nucleotide sequence: TGTGCCAGCAGCTCAAACACTGAAGCTTTCTTT. Its translation is CASSSNTEAFF. The rearrangement joins TRBV11-3 to TRBJ1-1; D is undetermined. Germline V gene sequence: CDR1 SGHNT, CDR2 YENEEA. The CDR3 extends over 11 amino acids. Trimming pared 4 bases from V and 2 bases from J, leaving 2 bases between.

This clone was recorded only once. The chain couples TRBV11-3 to TRBJ2-5; tentatively, D is TRBD1 (5 bases). The CDR3 runs 15 residues. Germline V lookup: CDR1 SGHNT, CDR2 YENEEA. Deletions cut 6 bases from V and 1 base from J, with 15 bases between. The CDR3 is CASSFTSQVQETQYF. The CDR3 DNA sequence: TGTGCCAGCAGTTTCACTTCACAGGTCCAAGAGACCCAGTACTTC.

V gene TRBV5-6 combines with J gene TRBJ2-1; tentative D call: TRBD2 (6 bases). V was clipped by 4 bases and J by 9 bases, with 23 bases between them. The length of the CDR3 is 16 residues. CDR1 and CDR2 (germline): SGHDT, YYEEEE. The CDR3 sequence is CASSGPTRSVSGEQFF. CDR3 nucleotide sequence: TGTGCCAGCAGCGGGCCGACTAGAAGTGTTAGCGGTGAGCAGTTCTTC.

The chain couples TRBV7-2 to TRBJ2-3, with D tentatively TRBD2 (7 bases). V lost 5 bases, J lost 0 bases, and 12 bases lay in between. The CDR3 contains 15 residues. From germline, CDR1 is SGHTA and CDR2 FQGNSA. The CDR3 DNA follows: TGTGCCAGCAGCAAAGCGGGGACAAGCACAGATACGCAGTATTTT. Translated, it gives CASSKAGTSTDTQYF.

This chain links TRBV2 with TRBJ2-1, with TRBD1 as a possible D gene (5 bases). Trimming took 8 bases from V and 0 from J, leaving 14 bases between them. CDR3 length: 15 amino acids. The V gene's germline CDR1 is SNHLY and CDR2 FYNNEI. The CDR3 region has the DNA TGTGCCAGCCGACAGACTTTAAGCTCCTACAATGAGCAGTTCTTC. Its protein is CASRQTLSSYNEQFF.

The V gene is TRBV10-2, the J gene TRBJ2-7; possible D gene TRBD1, 6 bases. V dropped 6 bases and J dropped 3 bases, with 15 bases sitting between them. The CDR3 runs 14 residues. Germline lookup yields CDR1 WSHSY and CDR2 SAAADI. The CDR3 loop reads CASRLQGSYYEQYF. CDR3 in DNA: TGCGCCAGCAGATTACAGGGTTCTTACTACGAGCAGTACTTC.